Reported below is one T cell receptor (beta chain). Its target is unknown. This CDR3 region has 17 residues. The V and J ends lost 0 bases and 6 bases, in that order; junction bases with no gene match: 11. Germline V gene lookup returns CDR1 SQVTM and CDR2 ANQGSEA. This specimen belongs to a study of shared clonotypes between healthy human individuals. Study-level background: The study enrolled two women and three men aged 18 to 49.

Profiling relied on immunoSEQ multiplex PCR, and the TCRdb table lists in-frame clones only, not all of them. The sample shows roughly 2,000,000 clones, roughly 95% of them seen only once. The naive CD8 subset, CD45RO-negative cells positively selected for CCR7, excluded terminally differentiated effector memory CD45RA+ cells. The study, taken as a whole, reports: Naive subsets usually exceeded memory subsets in estimated richness.

This chain uses TRBV29-1 with TRBJ2-3; 11 bases are shared with TRBD2. The source is a man between 18 and 35 years old in good health. Material for sequencing was naive CD8+ T cells sorted from blood. CDR3 bases: TGCAGCGTTGAAGAACCCCTTAGCGGGGGGGCCTTGGATACGCAGTATTTT. Amino acids: CSVEEPLSGGALDTQYF.